This TCR beta chain was retrieved from a study of graft-versus-host responses after intestinal transplantation. Study-wide background: Every one of the recipients received anti-thymocyte globulin induction and afterwards took tacrolimus and steroids for around 3 years.

The CDR3 runs to 18 residues. Per germline, CDR1 LGHNA and CDR2 YNFKEQ. The ends lost 1 base at V and 1 base at J; junction bases unmatched: 8. The repertoire was sequenced with immunoSEQ multiplex PCR; TCRdb's copy has only in-frame clones and lacks some. This sample has fewer than 150,000 clones, with around nine tenths found just once. Comment on this clone: The antigen is undetermined.

Source: unstimulated CD4+ T cells sorted from spleen or lymph node cells, taken before intestinal transplant. V gene TRBV4-2 combines with J gene TRBJ1-1; 11 bases fit TRBD1. The sequence was collected from a human donor who received an intestinal transplant. CDR3 nucleotide sequence: TGTGCCAGCAGCCAAGTACAGCGGACAGGGGGCGGGAACACTGAAGCTTTCTTT. The encoded protein is CASSQVQRTGGGNTEAFF.